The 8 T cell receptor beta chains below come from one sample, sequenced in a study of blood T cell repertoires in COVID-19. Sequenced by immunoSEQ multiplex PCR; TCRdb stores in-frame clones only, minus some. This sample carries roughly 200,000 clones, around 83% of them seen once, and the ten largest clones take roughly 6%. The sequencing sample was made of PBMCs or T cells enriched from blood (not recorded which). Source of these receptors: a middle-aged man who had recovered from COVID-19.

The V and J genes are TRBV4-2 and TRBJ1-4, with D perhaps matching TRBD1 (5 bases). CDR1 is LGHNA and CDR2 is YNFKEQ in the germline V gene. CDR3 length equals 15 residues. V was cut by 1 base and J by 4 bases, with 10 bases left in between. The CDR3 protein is CASSQGTGDNEKLFF. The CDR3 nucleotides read TGTGCCAGCAGCCAAGGTACAGGAGATAATGAAAAACTGTTTTTT.

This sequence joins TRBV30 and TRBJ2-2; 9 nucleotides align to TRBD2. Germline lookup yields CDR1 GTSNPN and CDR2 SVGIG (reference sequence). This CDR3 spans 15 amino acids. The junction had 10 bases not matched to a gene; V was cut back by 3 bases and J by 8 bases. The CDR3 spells CAWSPRTSVSGELFF. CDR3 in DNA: TGTGCCTGGAGCCCTCGGACTAGCGTATCTGGGGAGCTGTTTTTT.

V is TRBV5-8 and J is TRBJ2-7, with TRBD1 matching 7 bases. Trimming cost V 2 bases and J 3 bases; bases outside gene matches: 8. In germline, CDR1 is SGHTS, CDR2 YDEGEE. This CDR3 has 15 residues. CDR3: CASSFKGRGNYEQYF. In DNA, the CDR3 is TGTGCCAGCAGCTTTAAAGGCAGGGGGAACTACGAGCAGTACTTC.

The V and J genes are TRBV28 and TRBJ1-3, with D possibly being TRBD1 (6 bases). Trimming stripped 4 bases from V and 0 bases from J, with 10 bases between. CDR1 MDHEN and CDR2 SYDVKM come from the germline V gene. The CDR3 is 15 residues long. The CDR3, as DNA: TGTGCCAGCAGTTCCCAGGGGAGCTCTGGAAACACCATATATTTT. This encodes CASSSQGSSGNTIYF. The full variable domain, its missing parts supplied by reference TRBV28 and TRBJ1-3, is DVKVTQSSRYLVKRTGEKVFLECVQDMDHENMFWYRQDPGLGLRLIYFSYDVKMKEKGDIPEGYSVSREKKERFSLILESASTNQTSMYLCASSSQGSSGNTIYFGEGSWLTVV.

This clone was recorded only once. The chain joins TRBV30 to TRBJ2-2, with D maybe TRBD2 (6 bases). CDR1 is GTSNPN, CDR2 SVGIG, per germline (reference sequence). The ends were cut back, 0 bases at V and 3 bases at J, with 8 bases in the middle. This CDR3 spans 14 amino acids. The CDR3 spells CAWSVRGYTGELFF. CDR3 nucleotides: TGTGCCTGGAGTGTACGGGGGTACACCGGGGAGCTGTTTTTT. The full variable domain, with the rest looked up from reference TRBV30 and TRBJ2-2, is SQTIHQWPATLVQPVGSPLSLECTVEGTSNPNLYWYRQAAGRGLQLLFYSVGIGQISSEVPQNLSASRPQDRQFILSSKKLLLSDSGFYLCAWSVRGYTGELFFGEGSRLTVL.

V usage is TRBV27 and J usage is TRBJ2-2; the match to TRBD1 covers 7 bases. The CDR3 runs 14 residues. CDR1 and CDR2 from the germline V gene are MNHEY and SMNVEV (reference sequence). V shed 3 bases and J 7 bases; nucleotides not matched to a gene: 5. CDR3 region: CASSFRGGVGELFF. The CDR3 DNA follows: TGTGCCAGCAGTTTCAGAGGGGGCGTCGGGGAGCTGTTTTTT.

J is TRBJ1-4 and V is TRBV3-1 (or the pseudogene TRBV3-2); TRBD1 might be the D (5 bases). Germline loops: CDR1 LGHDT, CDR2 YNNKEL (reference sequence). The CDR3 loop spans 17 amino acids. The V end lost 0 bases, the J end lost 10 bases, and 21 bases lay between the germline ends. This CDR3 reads CASSQDRQGTREGKLFF. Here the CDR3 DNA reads TGTGCCAGCAGCCAAGATAGGCAGGGCACTCGTGAAGGAAAACTGTTTTTT.

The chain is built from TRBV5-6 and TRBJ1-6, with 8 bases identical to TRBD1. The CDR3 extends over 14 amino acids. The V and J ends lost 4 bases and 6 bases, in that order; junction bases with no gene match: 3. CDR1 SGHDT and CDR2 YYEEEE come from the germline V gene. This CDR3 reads CASSLDRGNSPLHF. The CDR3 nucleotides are TGTGCCAGCAGCCTCGACAGGGGTAATTCACCCCTCCACTTT.